This passage covers 27 T cell receptor beta chains from one sample sequenced in a study of T cells in Graves' hyperthyroidism and ophthalmopathy. The CDR3 regions of TCR beta were amplified from RNA transcripts. HTBI primers were used for first-round RT-PCR of the TCR CDR3. MiXCR, run by TCRdb on the multiplex PCR reads, gives a single entry per CDR3 protein. The repertoire holds hundreds of thousands of distinct CDR3 sequences, with more than 12% as singletons. The sample consisted of blood. Receptor source: a woman aged 25 to 39 with Graves' hyperthyroidism.

This clonotype was detected many times. The gene calls are TRBV3-1 and TRBJ2-7; TRBD1 matches at 8 bases. This CDR3 spans 16 amino acids. The ends lost 0 bases at V and 2 bases at J; junction bases unmatched: 6. CDR1 is LGHDT, CDR2 YNNKEL, per germline (reference sequence). The CDR3 loop reads CASSQDPGTGAYEQYF. DNA of the CDR3: TGTGCCAGCAGCCAAGATCCCGGGACAGGAGCCTACGAGCAGTACTTC.

Only a few counts were recorded for this clonotype. The V call is TRBV5-1, the J call TRBJ2-7; 13 bases map to TRBD2. After removal of 3 bases from V and 5 bases from J, the junction contained 8 bases not matched to a gene. The CDR3 runs to 16 residues. Germline lookup yields CDR1 SGHRS and CDR2 YFSETQ. Written as DNA, the CDR3 is TGCGCCAGCAGCTCCCAAGGACTAGCGGGAGTCCACGAGCAGTACTTC. Residues: CASSSQGLAGVHEQYF.

In this sample, this clonotype turned up many times. The J gene is TRBJ1-1, the V gene TRBV20-1, with no clear D. This CDR3 spans 16 amino acids. The V gene lost 3 bases and the J gene lost 4 bases, with 21 bases spanning the gap. The germline gives CDR1 DFQATT, CDR2 SNEGSKA (reference sequence). DNA for the CDR3: TGCAGTGCTAGGACCGTCCTGGGGAGTTCGGGCACTGAAGCTTTCTTT. Translation gives CSARTVLGSSGTEAFF.

This chain uses TRBV24-1 with TRBJ2-2; D ambiguous. Germline assignment: CDR1 KGHDR and CDR2 SFDVKD. V lost 4 bases, J lost 2 bases, and 13 bases lay in between. The CDR3 totals 16 residues. The CDR3 coding sequence is TGTGCCACCAGTGACCCCTCCGGAACCAACACCGGGGAGCTGTTTTTT. As protein: CATSDPSGTNTGELFF.

The chain couples TRBV6-2 or TRBV6-3 to TRBJ2-7, with 15 bases lining up with TRBD2. Germline V CDR1 and CDR2: MNHEY, SVGEGT. The CDR3 is made up of 19 amino acids. V shed 5 bases and J 2 bases; nucleotides not matched to a gene: 13. CDR3 residues: CASSQDFGTSGRRAYEQYF. For the CDR3, the DNA is TGTGCCAGCAGTCAGGACTTCGGGACTAGCGGGAGGAGGGCCTACGAGCAGTACTTC.

This clonotype showed up many times. This sequence joins TRBV11-1 and TRBJ2-3; the D gene is possibly TRBD2 (6 bases). In germline, CDR1 is SGHAT, CDR2 FQDESV (reference sequence). Between the trimmed V and J ends, which lost 3 bases and 2 bases, there was a span of 9 bases. The CDR3 has 14 residues. CDR3 region: CASSFAGSTDTQYF. The CDR3 DNA reads TGTGCCAGCAGCTTCGCGGGGTCCACAGATACGCAGTATTTT.

A few counts support this clonotype. V and J are TRBV14 and TRBJ1-2; D may be TRBD1 (6 bases). The ends were cut back, 1 base at V and 7 bases at J, with 13 bases in the middle. From germline, CDR1 is SGHDN and CDR2 FVKESK. This CDR3 is 14 amino acids long. The CDR3 is CASSQGTGMAGYTF. The CDR3 DNA reads as TGTGCCAGCAGCCAAGGTACAGGGATGGCTGGCTACACCTTC.

This rearrangement joins TRBV10-3 to TRBJ2-3; D may be TRBD1 (6 bases). This CDR3 region has 16 residues. Trimming removed 2 bases from V and 4 bases from J, with 16 bases in between. The germline CDR1 and CDR2 sequences are ENHRY and SYGVKD. CDR3 nucleotides: TGTGCCATCAGTGAGGGCGGAGACAGGAGCGCAGATACGCAGTATTTT. It yields the protein CAISEGGDRSADTQYF.

The chain joins TRBV19 to TRBJ1-5; D unclear. V lost 3 bases to trimming and J lost 6 bases, with 6 bases between them. In germline, CDR1 is LNHDA, CDR2 SQIVND (reference sequence). This CDR3 contains 12 residues. CDR3 coding DNA: TGTGCCAGTAGTATGTTGTCTCAGCCCCAGCATTTT. Its protein is CASSMLSQPQHF. Combining the CDR3 with reference TRBV19 and TRBJ1-5 gives the whole variable domain DGGITQSPKYLFRKEGQNVTLSCEQNLNHDAMYWYRQDPGQGLRLIYYSQIVNDFQKGDIAEGYSVSREKKESFPLTVTSAQKNPTAFYLCASSMLSQPQHFGDGTRLSIL.

This clonotype showed up many times. The chain has TRBV28 and TRBJ1-3; D is uncertain. CDR1 and CDR2 from the germline V gene are MDHEN and SYDVKM. This CDR3 region has 18 residues. Trimming removed 5 bases from V and 0 bases from J, with 20 bases in between. Written as DNA, the CDR3 is TGTGCCAGCAGTACCGCGATCCGGACGGTCAGCTCTGGAAACACCATATATTTT. Amino acids: CASSTAIRTVSSGNTIYF. The whole variable domain, remainder taken from reference TRBV28 and TRBJ1-3, is DVKVTQSSRYLVKRTGEKVFLECVQDMDHENMFWYRQDPGLGLRLIYFSYDVKMKEKGDIPEGYSVSREKKERFSLILESASTNQTSMYLCASSTAIRTVSSGNTIYFGEGSWLTVV.

Of note for this clonotype: This clone may be a read error of a much larger clone one base away. The chain has TRBV29-1 and TRBJ2-5; D possibly corresponds to TRBD2 (6 bases). The CDR3 loop spans 13 amino acids. CDR1 SQVTM and CDR2 ANQGSEA come from the germline V gene. Trimming took 7 bases from V and 5 from J, leaving 17 bases between them. The CDR3 reads CSARDSPSETQYF. The CDR3 coding sequence is TGCAGCGCCAGGGACTCCCCCTCCGAGACCCAGTACTTC.

The table lists this clonotype with a few counts. This sequence joins TRBV28 and TRBJ2-1; D might be TRBD2 (6 bases). V lost 5 bases, J lost 6 bases, and 17 bases lay in between. Germline CDR1 and CDR2: MDHEN and SYDVKM. The CDR3 loop spans 15 amino acids. In nucleotides, the CDR3 is TGTGCCAGCAGTCCGGGAGTGAGGACTCTCAATGAGCAGTTCTTC. It yields the protein CASSPGVRTLNEQFF.

This clonotype appeared once. The chain combines TRBV4-1 with TRBJ2-5, with a weak D call TRBD1 (6 bases). Germline V gene sequence: CDR1 MGHRA, CDR2 YSYEKL. Trimming shortened V by 3 bases and J by 0 bases, and 11 bases separated the two germline ends. This CDR3 spans 15 amino acids. The CDR3 nucleotides are TGCGCCAGCAGCCAGTCCACAGGGTACCAAGAGACCCAGTACTTC. It codes for CASSQSTGYQETQYF.

This clonotype was seen ten or more times. The V call is TRBV7-2, the J call TRBJ2-3; 7 bases are a match to TRBD2. J was trimmed by 5 bases and V by 1 base; bases with no gene match: 6. This CDR3 has 15 residues. From germline, CDR1 is SGHTA and CDR2 FQGNSA. Here the CDR3 reads CASSLDRTRGDTQYF. The CDR3 region has the DNA TGTGCCAGCAGCTTAGATCGGACTAGGGGAGATACGCAGTATTTT.

This clonotype was counted many times. V is TRBV2 and J is TRBJ1-5, with D unclear. The V end lost 7 bases, the J end lost 5 bases, and 15 bases lay between the germline ends. CDR3 length equals 14 residues. The germline V gene has CDR1 SNHLY and CDR2 FYNNEI. The CDR3: CASTDPASDQPQHF. The CDR3 DNA is TGTGCCAGCACTGACCCTGCAAGCGATCAGCCCCAGCATTTT.

This clonotype was seen at least ten times. J is TRBJ2-1 and V is TRBV28; a weak D match, TRBD2 (7 bases). This CDR3 is 18 amino acids long. Between the trimmed V and J ends, which lost 3 bases and 8 bases, there was a span of 26 bases. CDR1 and CDR2 from the germline V gene are MDHEN and SYDVKM. CDR3 sequence reads: CASSFSRGHVVGQYEQFF. CDR3 nucleotides: TGTGCCAGCAGTTTTTCGCGGGGGCATGTCGTTGGGCAATATGAGCAGTTCTTC.

This clonotype was found many times. CDR3 loop: CSARDRLRDFYEQYF. For the CDR3, the DNA is TGCAGTGCTAGAGATCGATTGCGGGATTTCTACGAGCAGTACTTC. V gene TRBV20-1 combines with J gene TRBJ2-7; maybe TRBD2 (6 bases). The CDR3 loop spans 15 amino acids. The germline V and J ends were trimmed by 0 bases and 3 bases, with 15 bases remaining between them. The germline CDR1 and CDR2 sequences are DFQATT and SNEGSKA (reference sequence).

At least ten counts were recorded for this clonotype. The chain has TRBV3-1 and TRBJ1-5; 7 bases map to TRBD1. Germline loops: CDR1 LGHDT, CDR2 YNNKEL (reference sequence). Trimming took 1 base from V and 4 from J; bases not matched to a gene: 4. The CDR3 totals 15 residues. CDR3 sequence: CASSQGQGTNQPQHF. Here the CDR3 DNA reads TGTGCCAGCAGCCAAGGACAGGGTACGAATCAGCCCCAGCATTTT.

The CDR3 region has the DNA TGTGCCAGTAGTGGGGAGAATAAGGGACCTGAAGCTTTCTTT. Its translation is CASSGENKGPEAFF. The chain joins TRBV19 to TRBJ1-1, with D maybe TRBD1 (5 bases). Looked up from germline, CDR1 is LNHDA and CDR2 is SQIVND (reference sequence). This CDR3 is 14 amino acids long. V was pared by 5 bases and J by 6 bases, with 16 bases between.

This clonotype was found a few times. The CDR3 DNA reads TGCAGTGCTAGCTTATTTACTAGCAGCTCCTACGAGCAGTACTTC. Translated, it gives CSASLFTSSSYEQYF. The chain combines TRBV20-1 with TRBJ2-7; possible D gene TRBD2, 6 bases. The CDR3 totals 15 residues. V was cut by 3 bases and J by 0 bases, with 15 bases left in between. Germline V gene sequence: CDR1 DFQATT, CDR2 SNEGSKA (reference sequence).

The CDR3 is CASSPHLGYGYTF. In nucleotides, the CDR3 is TGTGCCAGCAGCCCCCACTTAGGCTATGGCTACACCTTC. The J gene is TRBJ1-2, the V gene TRBV7-9; no clear D. The CDR3 contains 13 residues. Per germline, CDR1 SEHNR and CDR2 FQNEAQ (reference sequence). V lost 5 bases to trimming and J lost 4 bases, with 11 bases between them.

The table lists this clonotype with many counts. The chain links TRBV7-2 to TRBJ1-5; weak D call: TRBD1 (5 bases). CDR1 SGHTA and CDR2 FQGNSA come from the germline V gene. This CDR3 is built from 15 residues. Trimming removed 2 bases at V and 1 base at J, with 9 bases between. The CDR3 bases are TGTGCCAGCAGCTTAATCCCAGGGAGCAATCAGCCCCAGCATTTT. Translating gives CASSLIPGSNQPQHF.

This clonotype was found many times. In nucleotides, the CDR3 is TGTGCCTGGAGTGGTGTAGGAACGGGGTCCAATGAGCAGTTCTTC. Amino acid sequence: CAWSGVGTGSNEQFF. The chain employs TRBV30 and TRBJ2-1, with a tentative D call TRBD2 (5 bases). Trimming pared 1 base from V and 6 bases from J, leaving 16 bases between. CDR3 length: 15 residues. Germline CDR1 and CDR2: GTSNPN and SVGIG (reference sequence).

This clonotype was seen many times. The V call is TRBV2, the J call TRBJ2-7; the D gene is possibly TRBD2 (6 bases). From germline, CDR1 is SNHLY and CDR2 FYNNEI. V lost 5 bases and J lost 2, with 16 bases in between. CDR3 length: 15 amino acids. CDR3 residues: CASSSGVGATYEQYF. Written as DNA, the CDR3 is TGTGCCAGCAGTTCGGGGGTAGGGGCTACCTACGAGCAGTACTTC.

This clonotype has at least ten counts. The J gene is TRBJ2-1, the V gene TRBV7-8; D possibly matches TRBD1 or TRBD2 (5 bases each). V was cut by 2 bases and J by 8 bases, with 19 bases left in between. The CDR3 is made up of 16 amino acids. The germline CDR1 and CDR2 sequences are SGHVS and FQNEAQ. This chain's CDR3 is CASSLSDGAVGDEQFF. CDR3 DNA sequence: TGTGCCAGCAGCTTAAGTGATGGAGCGGTAGGGGATGAGCAGTTCTTC.

Many counts were recorded for this clonotype. This chain joins TRBV11-2 and TRBJ2-3, with TRBD2 matching 14 bases. Germline-derived CDR1 and CDR2 are SGHAT and FQNNGV. The V segment lost 5 bases and the J segment 4 bases; nucleotides outside the gene matches: 5. The CDR3 length is 16 residues. In DNA, the CDR3 is TGTGCCAGCAGCCCTACGGGACTAGCGGGAGCAGATACGCAGTATTTT. This gives the protein CASSPTGLAGADTQYF.

This rearrangement joins TRBV5-6 to TRBJ1-1; weak D call: TRBD1 (5 bases). V was pared by 6 bases and J by 4 bases, with 13 bases between. Germline-derived CDR1 and CDR2 are SGHDT and YYEEEE. CDR3 length: 13 residues. CDR3 in DNA: TGTGCCAGCAAAGACCGGGGGGGCACTGAAGCTTTCTTT. Amino acid sequence: CASKDRGGTEAFF.